The sequence of this T cell receptor beta chain was determined in a study of cytomegalovirus exposure and HLA in healthy donors. The study's findings and limits: Researchers reported that a few CMV-associated chains were confirmed in vitro as CMV antigen-specific. It was 150 to 200 TCR beta chains that were listed as cytomegalovirus-associated.

In the case of this clone: Its specificity is not known.

This CDR3 has 14 amino acids. CDR1 and CDR2 from the germline V gene are SGHDT and YYEEEE. The trim removed 4 bases at V and 1 base at J, leaving 1 base unmatched. The protocol was immunoSEQ multiplex PCR, while the TCRdb copy is restricted to in-frame clones and leaves out a portion. Of 150,000 or so clones listed, roughly 87% are singletons. The chain links TRBV5-6 to TRBJ2-2, with TRBD2 identical over 7 bases. Sequencing was carried out using PBMCs. The sequence came from a young woman in good health and CMV-seronegative. The CDR3 loop reads CASSAGVNTGELFF. The CDR3 DNA follows: TGTGCCAGCAGCGCGGGGGTGAACACCGGGGAGCTGTTTTTT.